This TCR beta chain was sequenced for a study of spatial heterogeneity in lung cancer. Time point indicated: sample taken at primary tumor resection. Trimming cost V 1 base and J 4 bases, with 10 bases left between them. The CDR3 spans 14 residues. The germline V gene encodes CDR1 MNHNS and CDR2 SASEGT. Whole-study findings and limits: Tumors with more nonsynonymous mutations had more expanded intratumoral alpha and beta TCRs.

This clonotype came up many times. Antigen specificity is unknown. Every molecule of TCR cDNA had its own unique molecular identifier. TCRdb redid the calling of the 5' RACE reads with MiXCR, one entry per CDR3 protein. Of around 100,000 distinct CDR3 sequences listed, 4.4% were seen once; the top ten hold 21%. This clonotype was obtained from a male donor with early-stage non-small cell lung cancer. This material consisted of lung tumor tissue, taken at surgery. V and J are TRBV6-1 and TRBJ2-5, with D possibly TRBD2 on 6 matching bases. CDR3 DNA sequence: TGTGCCAGCAGTGAAGTGTGGGGAGGAGAGACCCAGTACTTC. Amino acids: CASSEVWGGETQYF.